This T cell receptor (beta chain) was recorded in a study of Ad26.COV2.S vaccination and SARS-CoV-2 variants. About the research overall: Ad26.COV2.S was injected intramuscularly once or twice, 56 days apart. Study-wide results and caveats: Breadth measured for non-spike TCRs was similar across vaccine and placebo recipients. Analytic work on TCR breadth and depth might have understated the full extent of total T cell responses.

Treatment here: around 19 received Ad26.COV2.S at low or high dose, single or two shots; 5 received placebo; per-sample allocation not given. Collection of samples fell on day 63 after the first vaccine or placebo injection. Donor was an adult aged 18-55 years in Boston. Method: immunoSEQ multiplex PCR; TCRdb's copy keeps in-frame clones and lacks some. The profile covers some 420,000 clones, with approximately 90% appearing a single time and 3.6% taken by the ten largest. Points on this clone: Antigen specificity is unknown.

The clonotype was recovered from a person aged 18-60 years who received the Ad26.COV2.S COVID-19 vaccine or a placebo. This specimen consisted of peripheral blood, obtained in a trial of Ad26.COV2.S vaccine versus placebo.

The CDR3 DNA follows: TGTGCCAGCAGTCTTAGCGGAAACAATGAGCAGTTCTTC. It yields the protein CASSLSGNNEQFF. The chain uses TRBV6-2 or TRBV6-3 and TRBJ2-1; weak D call: TRBD2 (6 bases). Trimming took off 5 bases at V and 5 bases at J, with 10 bases between the two ends. Germline V gene data show CDR1 as MNHEY and CDR2 as SVGEGT. CDR3 length: 13 amino acids.